These 29 T cell receptor beta chains came from one sample sequenced in a study of PD-L1 blockade in urothelial cancer. Time point reported: pretreatment peripheral blood. Profiling relied on immunoSEQ multiplex PCR, and the TCRdb table lists in-frame clones only, not all of them. The table has 98,000 or so clones, around 90% seen once. The material sequenced was PBMCs, taken around atezolizumab (anti-PD-L1) treatment. The receptors originated from a man aged 60-69 years with urothelial cancer.

This clone was seen just once. The chain couples TRBV5-8 to TRBJ2-1; 8 bases line up with TRBD2. CDR3 length: 14 residues. Germline V gene sequence: CDR1 SGHTS, CDR2 YDEGEE. The V and J ends lost 1 base and 8 bases, in that order; junction bases with no gene match: 5. Here the CDR3 reads CASSLTSGRDEQFF. The DNA for the CDR3 is TGTGCCAGCAGCTTGACTAGCGGTAGAGATGAGCAGTTCTTC.

The chain uses TRBV27 and TRBJ2-3; TRBD1 matches at 12 bases. The CDR3 has 16 amino acids. Germline V gene sequence: CDR1 MNHEY, CDR2 SMNVEV (reference sequence). Trimming at V came to 4 bases and at J to 2 bases, leaving 4 bases not matched to a gene. The DNA of the CDR3 is TGTGCCAGCAGTTATAGGGACAGGGGGCACACAGATACGCAGTATTTT. This encodes CASSYRDRGHTDTQYF.

The chain carries TRBV7-2 and TRBJ2-1; 11 nucleotides agree with TRBD2. The CDR3 consists of 14 residues. From germline, CDR1 is SGHTA and CDR2 FQGNSA. V shed 7 bases and J 8 bases; nucleotides not matched to a gene: 7. The CDR3 region is CASTLAGGIYEQFF. CDR3 nucleotides: TGTGCCAGCACGCTAGCGGGGGGAATCTATGAGCAGTTCTTC.

This chain uses TRBV6-5 with TRBJ1-2; D is unresolved. The germline V and J ends were trimmed by 6 bases and 8 bases, with 16 bases remaining between them. The length of the CDR3 is 13 residues. Germline loops: CDR1 MNHEY, CDR2 SVGAGI. CDR3 sequence: CASSPVLVVGYTF. CDR3 coding DNA: TGTGCCAGCAGCCCGGTCCTAGTTGTCGGCTACACCTTC.

The rearrangement joins TRBV2 to TRBJ2-6, with TRBD2 matching over 10 bases. V shed 8 bases, J shed 3 bases, and the junction held 4 bases outside the gene matches. Germline-derived CDR1 and CDR2 are SNHLY and FYNNEI. The CDR3 is 15 residues long. CDR3 sequence reads: CASSSGGIGANVLTF. The CDR3 region has the DNA TGTGCCAGCTCTAGCGGGGGAATTGGGGCCAACGTCCTGACTTTC.

The chain couples TRBV2 to TRBJ1-5; TRBD1 aligns across 8 bases. Germline loops: CDR1 SNHLY, CDR2 FYNNEI. The CDR3 spans 16 residues. V shed 4 bases, J shed 4 bases, and the junction held 9 bases outside the gene matches. This CDR3 reads CASSARTGRGNQPQHF. The CDR3, as DNA: TGTGCCAGCAGTGCCCGGACAGGGAGAGGGAATCAGCCCCAGCATTTT.

The rearrangement joins TRBV11-2 to TRBJ2-2; 10 bases align to TRBD1. CDR3 size: 18 residues. The V and J ends lost 1 base and 5 bases, in that order; junction bases with no gene match: 10. Germline CDR1 is SGHAT and CDR2 is FQNNGV. CDR3 sequence (DNA): TGTGCCAGCAGCTTAGTTTTCAGGACAGGGGGTGGGACCGGGGAGCTGTTTTTT. Its protein product is CASSLVFRTGGGTGELFF. Complete variable domain (other parts from reference TRBV11-2 and TRBJ2-2): EAGVAQSPRYKIIEKRQSVAFWCNPISGHATLYWYQQILGQGPKLLIQFQNNGVVDDSQLPKDRFSAERLKGVDSTLKIQPAKLEDSAVYLCASSLVFRTGGGTGELFFGEGSRLTVL.

The gene calls are TRBV4-2 and TRBJ2-3; 10 bases are shared with TRBD2. V was clipped by 1 base and J by 2 bases; unmatched bases: 12. Germline loops: CDR1 LGHNA, CDR2 YNFKEQ. The CDR3 length is 19 residues. CDR3 loop: CASSQVTSGGAGNTDTQYF. CDR3 in DNA: TGTGCCAGCAGCCAAGTTACAAGCGGGGGGGCCGGAAACACAGATACGCAGTATTTT.

The V gene is TRBV2, the J gene TRBJ2-3; 7 nucleotides line up with TRBD2. This CDR3 is built from 17 residues. CDR1 is SNHLY, CDR2 FYNNEI, per germline. Trimming at V came to 2 bases and at J to 1 base, leaving 9 bases not matched to a gene. The CDR3 loop is CASSELLAATRTDTQYF. As DNA, the CDR3 is TGTGCCAGCAGTGAACTCCTAGCGGCTACCCGCACAGATACGCAGTATTTT. The full variable domain, completed using reference TRBV2 and TRBJ2-3, is EPEVTQTPSHQVTQMGQEVILRCVPISNHLYFYWYRQILGQKVEFLVSFYNNEISEKSEIFDDQFSVERPDGSNFTLKIRSTKLEDSAMYFCASSELLAATRTDTQYFGPGTRLTVL.

The rearrangement uses TRBV29-1 and TRBJ1-4; TRBD1 agrees at 7 bases. The CDR3 is 13 amino acids. With V trimmed by 6 bases and J by 5 bases, 6 bases remained unmatched. Germline loops: CDR1 SQVTM, CDR2 ANQGSEA. As DNA, the CDR3 is TGCAGCGTACGACAGGGACCGAATGAAAAACTGTTTTTT. Translating it yields CSVRQGPNEKLFF.

This clone has only a few counts. The chain joins TRBV9 to TRBJ1-1; D remains ambiguous. V was clipped by 1 base and J by 0 bases, with 10 bases between them. Per the germline V gene, CDR1 is SGDLS and CDR2 is YYNGEE. This CDR3 spans 15 amino acids. The CDR3, as DNA: TGTGCCAGCAGCGTATTGGGTGACTTGAACACTGAAGCTTTCTTT. Protein sequence: CASSVLGDLNTEAFF.

The CDR3 bases are TGCGCCAGCAGCCAAGTTGACCTGGTTGGGAGCTCCTACAATGAGCAGTTCTTC. This gives the protein CASSQVDLVGSSYNEQFF. The chain couples TRBV4-1 to TRBJ2-1; D may be TRBD2 (5 bases). The V gene lost 1 base and the J gene lost 0 bases, with 16 bases spanning the gap. The V gene's germline CDR1 is MGHRA and CDR2 YSYEKL. This CDR3 comprises 18 residues.

The V call is TRBV5-4, the J call TRBJ1-1; 7 positions match TRBD1. The germline gives CDR1 SGHNT, CDR2 YYREEE (reference sequence). This CDR3 is 14 amino acids long. Germline trimming cut 2 bases from V and 4 bases from J; bases unmatched to any gene: 5. The chain's CDR3 is CASSFKGAGTEAFF. The CDR3 DNA sequence: TGTGCCAGCAGCTTTAAGGGGGCGGGCACTGAAGCTTTCTTT. Looking up the rest from reference TRBV5-4 and TRBJ1-1 gives the full variable domain: ETGVTQSPTHLIKTRGQQVTLRCSSQSGHNTVSWYQQALGQGPQFIFQYYREEENGRGNFPPRFSGLQFPNYSSELNVNALELDDSALYLCASSFKGAGTEAFFGQGTRLTVV.

The chain carries TRBV15 and TRBJ1-1, with D uncertain. The germline V gene encodes CDR1 LNHNV and CDR2 YYDKDF (reference sequence). Between the trimmed V and J ends, which lost 1 base and 1 base, there was a span of 13 bases. The length of the CDR3 is 16 residues. CDR3 DNA: TGTGCCACCAGCAGAGGAACAGATTTAAGGAACACTGAAGCTTTCTTT. Residues: CATSRGTDLRNTEAFF.

The chain recombines TRBV7-9 with TRBJ2-7; a weak D match, TRBD2 (5 bases). The V and J ends lost 5 bases and 7 bases respectively, with 9 bases between them. The germline V gene has CDR1 SEHNR and CDR2 FQNEAQ (reference sequence). This CDR3 is 11 amino acids long. The CDR3 loop is CASSGGGEQYF. The CDR3 coding sequence is TGTGCCAGCAGCGGAGGTGGGGAGCAGTACTTC.

CDR3 in DNA: TGTGCCAGCGGGCTGCGTAGTGGATTAAGCGGGGGGCGCCCGGCCGGGGAGCTGTTTTTT. Protein product: CASGLRSGLSGGRPAGELFF. This rearrangement joins TRBV2 to TRBJ2-2, with TRBD2 matching 9 bases. Germline V gene lookup returns CDR1 SNHLY and CDR2 FYNNEI. This CDR3 has 20 amino acids. J lost 6 bases, V lost 8 bases, and 25 bases had no gene match.

V usage is TRBV5-1 and J usage is TRBJ2-1, with 9 bases that match TRBD1. V lost 4 bases, J lost 8 bases, and 4 bases stayed unmatched. Germline CDR1 reads SGHRS; CDR2 reads YFSETQ. The CDR3 sequence is 13 residues long. This chain's CDR3 is CASSVTGGYEQFF. The DNA for the CDR3 is TGCGCCAGCAGCGTGACAGGGGGTTATGAGCAGTTCTTC.

The rearrangement joins TRBV6-1 to TRBJ2-7; TRBD1 aligns across 8 bases. The germline V gene encodes CDR1 MNHNS and CDR2 SASEGT. The CDR3 covers 15 residues. V dropped 3 bases and J dropped 5; count of bases not matched to a gene: 9. The CDR3 nucleotides are TGTGCCAGCAGTGACCCGGCAGGGGGCGAAGACGAGCAGTACTTC. Translated, it gives CASSDPAGGEDEQYF.

The J gene is TRBJ1-1, the V gene TRBV28; possibly TRBD1 for D (6 bases). The V and J ends lost 9 bases and 6 bases respectively, with 17 bases between them. CDR1 and CDR2 (germline): MDHEN, SYDVKM. This CDR3 contains 13 residues. For the CDR3, the DNA is TGTGCCAGTCTGGGGGCTTTGCTGGCTGAAGCTTTCTTT. Protein: CASLGALLAEAFF.

V is TRBV7-6 and J is TRBJ2-1; 7 bases line up with TRBD2. CDR1 SGHVS and CDR2 FNYEAQ come from the germline V gene. The length of the CDR3 is 21 residues. The V segment lost 1 base and the J segment 0 bases; nucleotides outside the gene matches: 18. CDR3 nucleotides: TGTGCCAGCAGCTTAGACAGGCGATCCGGGACTATCCCACGCTCCTACAATGAGCAGTTCTTC. Residues: CASSLDRRSGTIPRSYNEQFF.

The chain uses TRBV5-6 and TRBJ1-4; the D is unclear. Germline-derived CDR1 and CDR2 are SGHDT and YYEEEE. This CDR3 is built from 14 residues. V was clipped by 1 base and J by 8 bases, with 12 bases between them. CDR3 bases: TGTGCCAGCAGCTTGCTCGCCGGGGAAGAAAAACTGTTTTTT. Translation gives CASSLLAGEEKLFF.

This chain links TRBV19 with TRBJ1-5, with a tentative D call TRBD1 (5 bases). The V end lost 5 bases, the J end lost 7 bases, and 18 bases lay between the germline ends. CDR1 is LNHDA and CDR2 is SQIVND in the germline V gene (reference sequence). The CDR3 loop spans 15 amino acids. The CDR3 protein is CASSPKGLPDQPQHF. The CDR3 nucleotides are TGTGCCAGTAGTCCAAAGGGACTCCCGGACCAGCCCCAGCATTTT.

The chain uses TRBV12-5 and TRBJ1-3; D gene unclear. Trimming cost V 2 bases and J 0 bases, with 20 bases left between them. The germline V gene has CDR1 LGHNT and CDR2 FRNRAP. CDR3 length: 19 residues. The CDR3 region is CASGLPPLTDTTSGNTIYF. CDR3 DNA: TGTGCTAGTGGTTTGCCCCCCCTAACCGACACCACCTCTGGAAACACCATATATTTT.

This rearrangement joins TRBV9 to TRBJ2-7, with a weak D call TRBD2 (5 bases). Germline CDR1 is SGDLS and CDR2 is YYNGEE. Trimming took 3 bases from V and 6 from J, leaving 13 bases between them. The CDR3 has 13 amino acids. CDR3 nucleotide sequence: TGTGCCAGCAGCGCCGGACTGGGCTCCGAGCAGTACTTC. Translation gives CASSAGLGSEQYF.

The rearrangement uses TRBV30 and TRBJ1-2, with TRBD1 as a possible D gene (5 bases). Trimming pared 4 bases from V and 6 bases from J, leaving 12 bases between. Germline CDR1 and CDR2: GTSNPN and SVGIG (reference sequence). This CDR3 has 12 residues. For the CDR3, the DNA is TGTGCCTGGACCGTAGGAGGGGATGGCTACACCTTC. Its protein product is CAWTVGGDGYTF.

The V call is TRBV28, the J call TRBJ1-1; no clear D gene. The V end was cut by 6 bases, the J end by 1 base, with 15 bases between. The CDR3 is made up of 15 amino acids. CDR1 MDHEN and CDR2 SYDVKM come from the germline V gene. DNA for the CDR3: TGTGCCAGCAGCCTAATCGGGATTACGAACACTGAAGCTTTCTTT. Protein: CASSLIGITNTEAFF.

CDR3 bases: TGTGCCAGCAGCTTAGGGGGTAGGAGCGGGGAGACCCAGTACTTC. It is translated as CASSLGGRSGETQYF. The chain uses TRBV7-3 and TRBJ2-5; D is possibly TRBD2 (6 bases). Trimming pared 2 bases from V and 5 bases from J, leaving 15 bases between. CDR1 is SGHTA, CDR2 FQGTGA, per germline. The CDR3 is made up of 15 amino acids.

The chain employs TRBV6-5 and TRBJ2-7, with TRBD2 matching 11 bases. Germline V gene data show CDR1 as MNHEY and CDR2 as SVGAGI. Trimming removed 5 bases from V and 5 bases from J; junction bases left unmatched: 8. The CDR3 contains 15 residues. DNA of the CDR3: TGTGCCAGCAGTGCACTAGCGGGAGCTCCGAACGAGCAGTACTTC. This translates into CASSALAGAPNEQYF.

The chain recombines TRBV10-2 with TRBJ2-7; 10 bases map to TRBD1. V lost 6 bases and J lost 5; bases outside the gene matches: 13. From germline, CDR1 is WSHSY and CDR2 SAAADI. CDR3 size: 16 residues. CDR3 DNA: TGCGCCAGCAGGAATCTGGGAGACAGGGGGCTTAACGAGCAGTACTTC. Encoded protein: CASRNLGDRGLNEQYF.